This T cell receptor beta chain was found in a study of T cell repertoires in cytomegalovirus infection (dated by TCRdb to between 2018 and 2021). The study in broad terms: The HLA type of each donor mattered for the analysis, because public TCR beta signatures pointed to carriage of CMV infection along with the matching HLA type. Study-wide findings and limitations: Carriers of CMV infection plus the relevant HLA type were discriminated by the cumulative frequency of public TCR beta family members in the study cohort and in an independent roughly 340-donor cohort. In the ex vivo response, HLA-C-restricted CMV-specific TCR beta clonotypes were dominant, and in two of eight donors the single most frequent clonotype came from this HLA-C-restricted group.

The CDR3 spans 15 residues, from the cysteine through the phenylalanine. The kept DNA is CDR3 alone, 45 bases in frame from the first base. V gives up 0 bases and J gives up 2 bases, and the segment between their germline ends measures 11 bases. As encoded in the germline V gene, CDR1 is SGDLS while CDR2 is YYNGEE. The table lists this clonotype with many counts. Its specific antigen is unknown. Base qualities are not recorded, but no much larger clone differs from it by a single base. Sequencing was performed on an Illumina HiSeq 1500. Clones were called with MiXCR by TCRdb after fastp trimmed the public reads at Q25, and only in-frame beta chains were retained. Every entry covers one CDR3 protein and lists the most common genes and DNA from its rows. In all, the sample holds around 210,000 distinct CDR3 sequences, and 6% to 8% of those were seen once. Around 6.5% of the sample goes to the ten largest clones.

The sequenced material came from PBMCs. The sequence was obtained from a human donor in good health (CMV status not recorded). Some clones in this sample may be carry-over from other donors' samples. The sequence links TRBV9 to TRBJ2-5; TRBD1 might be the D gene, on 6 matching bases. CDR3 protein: CASSVGGRIQETQYF. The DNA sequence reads TGTGCCAGCAGCGTAGGGGGGCGAATTCAAGAGACCCAGTACTTC.